These 4 T cell receptor beta chains were all obtained from the same sample, sequenced in a study of blood T cells in healthy people across ages. Sample-barcoded 5' priming and a J-beta primer mix drove a second PCR of roughly 6 to 12 cycles. MiXCR was run by TCRdb on the 5' RACE reads, yielding one entry per CDR3 protein. The repertoire consists of about 1.7 million distinct CDR3 sequences, with 28% occurring once and the leading ten covering 7.7%. The sequencing sample was made of blood. These receptors came from a woman younger than 45 in good health.

This clonotype has just one count. The chain joins TRBV2 to TRBJ1-6, with 11 bases matching TRBD1. V was pared by 0 bases and J by 13 bases, with 5 bases of the junction left unmatched. The CDR3 is made up of 15 amino acids. CDR1 is SNHLY, CDR2 FYNNEI, per germline. For the CDR3, the DNA is TGTGCCAGCAGTGAAGCAGGGACAGGGGGGTCCCCCCTCCACTTT. This encodes CASSEAGTGGSPLHF.

The CDR3, as DNA: TGCGCCAGCAGCTCGACAGGGAGGGCTCTTGGCTACACCTTC. Translating it yields CASSSTGRALGYTF. This sequence joins TRBV5-1 and TRBJ2-1; 7 nucleotides line up with TRBD1. The tail of the sequence fits TRBJ1-2 better, so the J call may be wrong. CDR3 size: 14 residues. The germline CDR1 and CDR2 sequences are SGHRS and YFSETQ.

This clonotype showed up just once. The J gene is TRBJ1-3, the V gene TRBV20-1; D is undetermined. Germline assignment: CDR1 DFQATT and CDR2 SNEGSKA (reference sequence). Between the trimmed V and J ends, which lost 2 bases and 4 bases, there was a span of 9 bases. The CDR3 has 13 amino acids. The CDR3 region is CSARSSLGNTIYF. The CDR3 nucleotides are TGCAGTGCTAGATCCAGCTTAGGAAACACCATATATTTT.

This clonotype appeared a single time. This chain links TRBV7-2 with TRBJ2-3; 8 bases agree with TRBD2. Germline-derived CDR1 and CDR2 are SGHTA and FQGNSA. J lost 6 bases, V lost 1 base, and 9 bases had no gene match. The CDR3 length is 16 residues. The CDR3 nucleotides read TGTGCCAGCAGCTTAGAGCGGGGGACTCCCGCGGATACGCAGTATTTT. Translation: CASSLERGTPADTQYF.